Following are 15 T cell receptor beta chains from one sample sequenced in a study of metastatic and nonmetastatic thyroid tumors (dated by TCRdb to 2019 to 2021). Libraries were prepared through PCR. Sequencer: Illumina HiSeq 4000. The raw public reads went through TCRdb reprocessing: fastp at Q25, MiXCR clone calling, in-frame beta chains kept. The sample table lists 20,000 to 30,000 clones, roughly 25% of them with a count of one. The top ten constitute around 5.5% of the sample. No patient had received any treatment before thyroid surgery. The material sequenced was blood. Source of these receptors: a female donor with papillary thyroid cancer or a benign thyroid nodule (not recorded which). Some clones in this sample may be carry-over from other donors' samples.

V usage is TRBV20-1 and J usage is TRBJ2-7; TRBD2 matches at 11 bases. J gave up 0 bases and V 1 base, and 5 bases lay outside the gene matches. The V gene's germline CDR1 is DFQATT and CDR2 SNEGSKA (reference sequence). The length of the CDR3 is 16 residues. The CDR3 region is CSARGLAGRSSYEQYF. The CDR3 DNA follows: TGCAGTGCTAGAGGACTAGCGGGGAGGAGCTCCTACGAGCAGTACTTC.

On this clone: An end of the junction differs from the germline gene, which may be a read error. This sequence joins TRBV12-3 or TRBV12-4 and TRBJ1-2; D uncertain. This CDR3 contains 15 residues. This CDR3 reads CASSLRQAPIYGYTF. The CDR3 nucleotides read TGTGCCAGCAGTTTAAGGCAGGCCCCCATCTATGGATACACCTTC.

The V and J genes are TRBV5-1 and TRBJ2-2; 15 bases align to TRBD2. The CDR3 extends over 20 amino acids. The trim removed 7 bases at V and 17 bases at J, leaving 30 bases unmatched. Germline V CDR1 and CDR2: SGHRS, YFSETQ. CDR3 residues: CASGPLGLAGGPLGTGDLFF. The CDR3 DNA sequence: TGCGCCAGCGGCCCCCTCGGACTAGCGGGAGGGCCATTGGGCACCGGGGATCTTTTTTTT.

The chain joins TRBV11-2 to TRBJ2-7; 9 bases line up with TRBD1. The CDR3 is 12 amino acids. V dropped 4 bases and J dropped 7; count of bases not matched to a gene: 2. Germline CDR1 is SGHAT and CDR2 is FQNNGV. The CDR3 sequence is CASSYRGREQYF. Written as DNA, the CDR3 is TGTGCCAGCAGCTACAGGGGGCGTGAGCAGTACTTC. The whole variable domain, filled in from reference TRBV11-2 and TRBJ2-7, reads EAGVAQSPRYKIIEKRQSVAFWCNPISGHATLYWYQQILGQGPKLLIQFQNNGVVDDSQLPKDRFSAERLKGVDSTLKIQPAKLEDSAVYLCASSYRGREQYFGPGTRLTVT.

The chain carries TRBV9 and TRBJ2-1, with 8 bases lining up with TRBD2. Trimming removed 4 bases from V and 3 bases from J; junction bases left unmatched: 6. In germline, CDR1 is SGDLS, CDR2 YYNGEE. The CDR3 extends over 15 amino acids. The CDR3 reads CASSIGTRSYNEQFF. The CDR3 DNA reads TGTGCCAGCAGCATCGGGACTAGAAGCTACAATGAGCAGTTCTTC.

The rearrangement links TRBV7-2 to TRBJ2-2; no reliable D call. V was clipped by 3 bases and J by 5 bases, with 13 bases between them. Germline V lookup: CDR1 SGHTA, CDR2 FQGNSA. There are 15 residues in the CDR3. In DNA form, the CDR3 reads TGTGCCAGCAGCTTCGACCGGCCCTCAACCGGGGAGCTGTTTTTT. As protein: CASSFDRPSTGELFF.

A word on this clone: The junction shows a germline mismatch at one end, possibly a read error. The chain joins TRBV6-1 to TRBJ1-1; D may be TRBD1 (5 bases). CDR1 is MNHNS and CDR2 is SASEGT in the germline V gene. CDR3 length: 14 amino acids. CDR3 region: CASRGAGYGTESFF. CDR3 DNA sequence: TGTGCCAGCAGGGGCGCAGGGTACGGCACTGAATCTTTCTTT.

This chain connects TRBV5-1 to TRBJ2-7; D could derive from TRBD1 or TRBD2 (6 bases each). The germline V gene encodes CDR1 SGHRS and CDR2 YFSETQ. V lost 3 bases and J 2 bases, leaving 18 bases between the germline ends. The CDR3 extends over 16 amino acids. The DNA of the CDR3 is TGCGCCAGCAGCTGGGGGGCGGAGCGGCAGACCTACGAGCAGTACTTC. Its protein product is CASSWGAERQTYEQYF.

Concerning this clone itself: The CDR3 does not close with the conserved phenylalanine or tryptophan, likely indicating a read error. V gene TRBV5-1 combines with J gene TRBJ2-3; possible D gene TRBD2, 6 bases. CDR1 is SGHRS and CDR2 is YFSETQ in the germline V gene. This CDR3 has 15 residues. CDR3 bases: TGCGCCAGCAGCTTGGTAGCGGCTACCACAGATACTCAGTATCTT. Protein sequence: CASSLVAATTDTQYL.

CDR3 sequence: CASSLLGTGSNEQFF. DNA of the CDR3: TGTGCCAGCAGCTTACTAGGGACAGGAAGCAATGAGCAGTTCTTC. This chain joins TRBV11-2 and TRBJ2-1; TRBD1 matches 8 bases. This CDR3 is 15 amino acids long. CDR1 is SGHAT, CDR2 FQNNGV, per germline. Trimming removed 2 bases from V and 6 bases from J; junction bases left unmatched: 6.

This clone was picked up a small number of times. The chain carries TRBV6-5 and TRBJ1-6; TRBD1 aligns across 9 bases. Trimming removed 4 bases from V and 5 bases from J; junction bases left unmatched: 0. The CDR3 is made up of 14 amino acids. Germline-derived CDR1 and CDR2 are MNHEY and SVGAGI. CDR3 amino acids: CASSWTGDNSPLHF. CDR3 in DNA: TGTGCCAGCAGTTGGACAGGGGATAATTCACCCCTCCACTTT.

Details on this clone: A junction end diverges from the germline sequence, so it may reflect a read error. This sequence joins TRBV19 and TRBJ2-6, with D maybe TRBD1 (5 bases). Germline V CDR1 and CDR2: LNHDA, SQIVND (reference sequence). The CDR3 has 14 amino acids. For the CDR3, the DNA is TGTGCCCGTAGTCCCCTCTCTGGGGCCAACATACTGACTTTC. Translating gives CARSPLSGANILTF. Drawing the rest from reference TRBV19 and TRBJ2-6, the complete variable domain is DGGITQSPKYLFRKEGQNVTLSCEQNLNHDAMYWYRQDPGQGLRLIYYSQIVNDFQKGDIAEGYSVSREKKESFPLTVTSAQKNPTAFYLCARSPLSGANILTFGAGSRLTVL.

As to this clone: The sample carries other DNA sequences with the same CDR3. This sequence joins TRBV9 and TRBJ1-2; maybe TRBD1 (5 bases). The V and J ends lost 3 bases and 3 bases respectively, with 18 bases between them. The CDR3 is made up of 16 amino acids. The germline V gene encodes CDR1 SGDLS and CDR2 YYNGEE. The CDR3 here is CASSASTVPPDYGYTF. CDR3 DNA sequence: TGTGCCAGCAGCGCTTCGACAGTCCCCCCAGACTATGGCTACACCTTC.

The chain carries TRBV6-6 and TRBJ1-2, with D unclear. CDR3 length equals 13 residues. V was shortened by 0 bases and J by 5 bases, with 7 bases between the two germline ends. CDR1 MNHNY and CDR2 SVGAGI come from the germline V gene (reference sequence). The DNA for the CDR3 is TGTGCCAGCAGTTACTCGTTGGGTTATGGCTACACCTTC. Protein product: CASSYSLGYGYTF.

In this sample, this clone turned up many times. The chain links TRBV7-8 to TRBJ2-1; D gene uncertain. V was clipped by 0 bases and J by 3 bases, with 6 bases between them. CDR3 size: 14 residues. Looked up from germline, CDR1 is SGHVS and CDR2 is FQNEAQ. Here the CDR3 DNA reads TGTGCCAGCAGCTTAGCGGTGAGCTACAATGAGCAGTTCTTC. Its protein is CASSLAVSYNEQFF.